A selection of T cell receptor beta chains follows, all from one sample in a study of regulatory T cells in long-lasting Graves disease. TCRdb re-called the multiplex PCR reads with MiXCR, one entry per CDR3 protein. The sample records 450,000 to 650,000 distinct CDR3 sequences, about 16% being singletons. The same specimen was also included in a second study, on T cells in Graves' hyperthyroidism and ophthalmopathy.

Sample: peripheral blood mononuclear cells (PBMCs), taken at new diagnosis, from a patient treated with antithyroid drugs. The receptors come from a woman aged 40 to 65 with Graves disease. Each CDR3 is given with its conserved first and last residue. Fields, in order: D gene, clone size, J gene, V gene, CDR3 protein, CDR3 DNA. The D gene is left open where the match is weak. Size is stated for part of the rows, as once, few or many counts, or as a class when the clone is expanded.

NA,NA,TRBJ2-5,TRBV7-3,CASSLWLAWPKETQYF,TGTGCCAGCAGCTTATGGTTAGCGTGGCCGAAAGAGACCCAGTACTTC
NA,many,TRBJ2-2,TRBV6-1,CASSEATVTGELFF,TGTGCCAGCAGTGAAGCCACAGTGACCGGGGAGCTGTTTTTT
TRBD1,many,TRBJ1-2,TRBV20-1,CSATTGGSIYGYTF,TGCAGTGCCACAACAGGGGGCTCTATCTATGGCTACACCTTC
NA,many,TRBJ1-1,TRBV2,CASSSSGTEAFF,TGTGCCAGCAGTTCGAGTGGGACTGAAGCTTTCTTT
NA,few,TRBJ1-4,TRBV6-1,CASSETQDPLEKLFF,TGTGCCAGCAGTGAAACCCAAGATCCCCTTGAAAAACTGTTTTTT
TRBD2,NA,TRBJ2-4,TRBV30,CAWVRTGGNIQYF,TGTGCCTGGGTTCGGACGGGGGGAAACATTCAGTACTTC
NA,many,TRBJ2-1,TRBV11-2,CASSFRLVPYNEQFF,TGTGCCAGCAGCTTTAGACTAGTCCCCTACAATGAGCAGTTCTTC
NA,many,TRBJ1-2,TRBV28,CASSLTRTYGYTF,TGTGCCAGCAGTTTAACCAGGACCTATGGCTACACCTTC
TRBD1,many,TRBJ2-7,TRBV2,CASRRDRDYEQYF,TGTGCCAGCAGGAGGGACAGGGATTACGAGCAGTACTTC
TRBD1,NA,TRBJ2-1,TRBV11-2,CASSLVGQGGGGAYNEQFF,TGTGCCAGCAGCTTAGTGGGACAGGGGGGAGGTGGGGCTTACAATGAGCAGTTCTTC
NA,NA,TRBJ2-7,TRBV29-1,CSVRTGSDEQYF,TGCAGCGTTCGAACAGGGTCTGACGAGCAGTACTTC
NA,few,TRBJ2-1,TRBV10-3,CAISESGGSVEQFF,TGTGCCATCAGTGAGTCAGGGGGATCCGTGGAGCAGTTCTTC
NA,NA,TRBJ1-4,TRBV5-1,CASSPDGVPNEKLFF,TGCGCCAGCAGTCCTGATGGGGTACCTAATGAAAAACTGTTTTTT
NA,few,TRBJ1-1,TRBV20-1,CSAQVGANTEAFF,TGCAGTGCCCAGGTCGGAGCGAACACTGAAGCTTTCTTT
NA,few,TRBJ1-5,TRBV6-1,CAANELSHQPQHF,TGTGCCGCGAATGAGTTGTCCCATCAGCCCCAGCATTTT
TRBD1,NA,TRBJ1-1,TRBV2,CASSQDTTGGTEAFF,TGCGCCAGCAGCCAAGACACCACAGGGGGCACTGAAGCTTTCTTT
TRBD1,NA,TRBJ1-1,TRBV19,CASSIQGGNTEAFF,TGTGCCAGTAGTATCCAGGGGGGAAACACTGAAGCTTTCTTT
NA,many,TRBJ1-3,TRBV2,CANLGGNTIYF,TGTGCCAACCTGGGTGGAAACACCATATATTTT
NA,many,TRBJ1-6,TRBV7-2,CASSLFSYNSPLHF,TGTGCCAGCAGCTTATTCTCCTATAATTCACCCCTCCACTTT
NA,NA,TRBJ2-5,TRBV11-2,CASSLLSRGGQETQYF,TGTGCCAGCAGCTTATTATCTAGGGGGGGCCAGGAGACCCAGTACTTC
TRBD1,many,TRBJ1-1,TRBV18,CASSPRDRVNTEAFF,TGTGCCAGCTCACCTCGAGACAGGGTGAACACTGAAGCTTTCTTT
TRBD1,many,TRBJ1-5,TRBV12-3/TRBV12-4,CASRLDRGGQPQHF,TGTGCCAGCAGGCTAGACAGGGGGGGCCAGCCCCAGCATTTT
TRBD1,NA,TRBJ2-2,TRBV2,CASSPAGTAAAGELFF,TGTGCCAGCAGTCCAGCCGGGACAGCAGCCGCCGGGGAGCTGTTTTTT
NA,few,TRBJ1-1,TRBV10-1,CASRTTSGTEAFF,TGCGCCAGCAGGACAACCTCGGGCACTGAAGCTTTCTTT
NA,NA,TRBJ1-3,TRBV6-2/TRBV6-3,CASSYSDGFGNTIYF,TGTGCCAGCAGTTACTCTGACGGGTTTGGAAACACCATATATTTT
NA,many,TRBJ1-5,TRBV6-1,CASSFEGGAAQPQHF,TGTGCCAGCTCCTTCGAGGGGGGGGCCGCCCAGCCCCAGCATTTT
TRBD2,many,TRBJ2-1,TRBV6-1,CASAVSGGAYNEQFF,TGTGCCAGCGCCGTTAGCGGGGGGGCCTACAATGAGCAGTTCTTC
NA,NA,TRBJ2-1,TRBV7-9,CAGSHPGRAALYEQFF,TGTGCCGGCAGCCATCCGGGCAGGGCGGCATTATATGAGCAGTTCTTC
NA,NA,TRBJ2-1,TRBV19,CASSRTSNSYNEQFF,TGTGCCAGTAGTCGGACCTCCAACTCCTACAATGAGCAGTTCTTC
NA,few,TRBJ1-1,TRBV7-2,CASSLSGPVGVNTEAFF,TGTGCCAGCAGCTTATCGGGACCTGTGGGAGTGAACACTGAAGCTTTCTTT
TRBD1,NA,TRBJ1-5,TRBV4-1,CASSQRQGAGNQPQHF,TGCGCCAGCAGCCAACGACAGGGGGCAGGCAATCAGCCCCAGCATTTT
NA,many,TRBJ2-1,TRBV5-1,CASSPPGQINEQFF,TGCGCCAGCAGCCCCCCAGGACAGATCAATGAGCAGTTCTTC
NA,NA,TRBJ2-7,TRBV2,CASSQEYRTALSYEQYF,TGCGCCAGCAGCCAAGAATACCGGACAGCCCTATCCTACGAGCAGTACTTC
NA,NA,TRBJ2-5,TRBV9,CASSVRGLRETQYF,TGTGCCAGCAGCGTCCGGGGCCTAAGAGAGACCCAGTACTTC
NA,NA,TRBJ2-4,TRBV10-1,CASSVKAKNIQYF,TGCGCCAGCAGTGTTAAAGCCAAAAACATTCAGTACTTC
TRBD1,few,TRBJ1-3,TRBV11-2,CASSFPTGVGNTIYF,TGTGCCAGCAGCTTCCCGACAGGGGTTGGAAACACCATATATTTT
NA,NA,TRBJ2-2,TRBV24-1,CATSDITSNTGELFF,TGTGCCACCAGTGACATAACATCGAACACCGGGGAGCTGTTTTTT
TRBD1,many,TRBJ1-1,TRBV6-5,CASSSPGTGVTEAFF,TGTGCCAGCAGTTCGCCCGGGACAGGGGTCACTGAAGCTTTCTTT
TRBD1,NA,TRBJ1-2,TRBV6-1,CASRSGGRGYTF,TGTGCCAGCAGGTCAGGGGGACGCGGCTACACCTTC
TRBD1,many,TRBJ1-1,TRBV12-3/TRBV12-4,CASSLGTGPTEAFF,TGTGCCAGCAGTTTGGGGACAGGCCCCACTGAAGCTTTCTTT
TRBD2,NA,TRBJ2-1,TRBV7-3,CASSLSPSSGNNEQFF,TGTGCCAGCAGCTTATCCCCCTCGAGCGGGAACAATGAGCAGTTCTTC
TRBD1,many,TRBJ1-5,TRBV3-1,CASSGTENQPQHF,TGTGCCAGCAGCGGGACAGAGAATCAGCCCCAGCATTTT
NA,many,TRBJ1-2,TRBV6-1,CASSPRQGGYTF,TGTGCCAGCAGTCCTCGACAAGGCGGCTACACCTTC
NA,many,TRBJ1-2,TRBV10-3,CAISESTNYGYTF,TGTGCCATCAGTGAGTCGACCAACTATGGCTACACCTTC
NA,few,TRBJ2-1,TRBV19,CATGTISYNEQFF,TGTGCCACTGGGACAATCTCCTACAATGAGCAGTTCTTC
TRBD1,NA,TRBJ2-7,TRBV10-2,CASTPGTGGYAQYF,TGCGCCAGCACCCCCGGGACAGGGGGTTACGCGCAGTACTTC
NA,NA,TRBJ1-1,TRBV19,CASSMIGLNTEAFF,TGTGCCAGTAGTATGATCGGACTGAACACTGAAGCTTTCTTT
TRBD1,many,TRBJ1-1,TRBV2,CASRRLTGGGTEAFF,TGTGCCAGCAGACGATTGACAGGGGGAGGGACTGAAGCTTTCTTT
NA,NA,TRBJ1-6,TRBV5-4,CASSLSGGAVTSPLHF,TGTGCCAGCAGCTTGTCTGGAGGGGCGGTTACTTCACCCCTCCACTTT
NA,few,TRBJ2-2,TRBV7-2,CASSSRTVGELFF,TGTGCCAGCAGCAGCAGGACAGTCGGGGAGCTGTTTTTT
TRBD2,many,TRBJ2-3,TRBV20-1,CSARATSGGVKDTQYF,TGCAGTGCGAGAGCCACTAGCGGGGGGGTTAAAGATACGCAGTATTTT
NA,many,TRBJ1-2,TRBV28,CASRPDSPILYGYTF,TGTGCCAGCAGGCCTGACAGCCCTATCCTCTATGGCTACACCTTC
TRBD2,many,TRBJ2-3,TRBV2,CASNLGTSGYTQYF,TGTGCCAGCAATCTTGGGACTAGCGGATATACGCAGTATTTT
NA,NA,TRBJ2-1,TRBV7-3,CASSLYGGADNEQFF,TGTGCCAGCAGCTTATATGGGGGCGCGGACAATGAGCAGTTCTTC
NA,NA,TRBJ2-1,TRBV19,CASSIWGRWDNEQFF,TGTGCCAGTAGTATTTGGGGCCGTTGGGACAATGAGCAGTTCTTC
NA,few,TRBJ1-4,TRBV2,CASGLGGVRDEKLFF,TGTGCCAGCGGACTAGGGGGGGTGAGGGATGAAAAACTGTTTTTT
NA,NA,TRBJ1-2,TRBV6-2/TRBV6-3,CASRGGLSYGYTF,TGTGCCAGCAGAGGGGGATTGAGCTATGGCTACACCTTC
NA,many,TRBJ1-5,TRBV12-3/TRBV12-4,CASSFEGGNQPQHF,TGTGCCAGCAGTTTTGAGGGAGGAAATCAGCCCCAGCATTTT
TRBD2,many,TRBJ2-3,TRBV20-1,CSALHLLAESTDTQYF,TGCAGTGCTCTCCACTTACTAGCGGAAAGCACAGATACGCAGTATTTT